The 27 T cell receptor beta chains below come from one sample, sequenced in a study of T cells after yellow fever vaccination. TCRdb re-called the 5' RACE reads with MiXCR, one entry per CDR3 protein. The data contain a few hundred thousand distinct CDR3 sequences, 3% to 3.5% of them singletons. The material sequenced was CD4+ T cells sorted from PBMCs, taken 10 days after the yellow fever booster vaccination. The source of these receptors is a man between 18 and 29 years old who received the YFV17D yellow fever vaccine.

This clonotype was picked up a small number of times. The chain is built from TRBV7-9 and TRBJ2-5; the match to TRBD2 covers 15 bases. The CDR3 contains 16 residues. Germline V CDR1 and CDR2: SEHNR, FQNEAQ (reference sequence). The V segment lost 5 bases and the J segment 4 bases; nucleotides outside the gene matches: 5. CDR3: CASSRPGLAGGETQYF. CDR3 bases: TGTGCCAGCAGCCGTCCGGGACTAGCGGGGGGAGAGACCCAGTACTTC.

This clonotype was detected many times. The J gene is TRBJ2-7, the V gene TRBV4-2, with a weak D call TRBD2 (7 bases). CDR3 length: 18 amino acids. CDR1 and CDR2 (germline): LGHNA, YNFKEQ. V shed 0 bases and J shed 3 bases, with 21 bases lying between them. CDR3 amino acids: CASSQDLRTGGQYYEQYF. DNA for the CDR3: TGTGCCAGCAGCCAAGATCTTCGGACGGGGGGCCAGTACTACGAGCAGTACTTC.

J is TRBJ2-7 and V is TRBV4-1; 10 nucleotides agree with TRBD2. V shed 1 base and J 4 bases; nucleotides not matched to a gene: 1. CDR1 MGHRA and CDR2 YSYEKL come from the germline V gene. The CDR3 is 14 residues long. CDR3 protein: CASSQVSGGYEQYF. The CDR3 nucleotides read TGCGCCAGCAGCCAAGTTAGCGGGGGGTACGAGCAGTACTTC.

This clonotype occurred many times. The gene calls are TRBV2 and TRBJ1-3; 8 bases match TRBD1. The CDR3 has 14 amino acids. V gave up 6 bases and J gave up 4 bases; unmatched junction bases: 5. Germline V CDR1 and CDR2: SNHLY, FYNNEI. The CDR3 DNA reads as TGTGCCAGCAGCTGGACAGGGCCAGGAAACACCATATATTTT. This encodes CASSWTGPGNTIYF.

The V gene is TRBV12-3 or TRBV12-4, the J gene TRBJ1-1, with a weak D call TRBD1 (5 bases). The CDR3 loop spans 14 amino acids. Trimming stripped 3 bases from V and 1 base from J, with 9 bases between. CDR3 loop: CASSFVTANTEAFF. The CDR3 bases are TGTGCCAGCAGTTTCGTGACAGCGAACACTGAAGCTTTCTTT.

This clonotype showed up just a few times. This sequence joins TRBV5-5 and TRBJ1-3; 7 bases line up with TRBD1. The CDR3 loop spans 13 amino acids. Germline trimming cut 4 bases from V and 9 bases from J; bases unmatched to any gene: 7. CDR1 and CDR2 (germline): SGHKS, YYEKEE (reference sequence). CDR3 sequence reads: CASSQATGTTIYF. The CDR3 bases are TGTGCCAGCAGCCAGGCGACAGGGACCACCATATATTTT.

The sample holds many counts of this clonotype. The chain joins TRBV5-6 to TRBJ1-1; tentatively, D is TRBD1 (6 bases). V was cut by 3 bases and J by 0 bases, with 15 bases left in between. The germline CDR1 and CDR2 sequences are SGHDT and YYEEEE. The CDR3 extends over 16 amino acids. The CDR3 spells CASSYGDGQLNTEAFF. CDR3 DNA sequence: TGTGCCAGCAGCTACGGTGATGGACAGCTGAACACTGAAGCTTTCTTT.

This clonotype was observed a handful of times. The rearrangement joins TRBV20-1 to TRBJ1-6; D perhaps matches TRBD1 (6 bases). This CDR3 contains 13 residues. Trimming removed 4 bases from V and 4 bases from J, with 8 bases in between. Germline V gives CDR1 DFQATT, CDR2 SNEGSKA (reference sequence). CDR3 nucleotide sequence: TGCAGTGCTAAGACAGGTTATAATTCACCCCTCCACTTT. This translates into CSAKTGYNSPLHF.

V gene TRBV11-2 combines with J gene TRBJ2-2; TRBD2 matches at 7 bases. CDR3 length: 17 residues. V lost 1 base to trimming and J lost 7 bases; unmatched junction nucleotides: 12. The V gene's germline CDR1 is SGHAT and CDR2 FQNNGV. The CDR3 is CASSLAQRGPRGGELFF. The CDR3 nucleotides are TGTGCCAGCAGCTTAGCCCAGCGGGGACCTCGGGGCGGGGAGCTGTTTTTT.

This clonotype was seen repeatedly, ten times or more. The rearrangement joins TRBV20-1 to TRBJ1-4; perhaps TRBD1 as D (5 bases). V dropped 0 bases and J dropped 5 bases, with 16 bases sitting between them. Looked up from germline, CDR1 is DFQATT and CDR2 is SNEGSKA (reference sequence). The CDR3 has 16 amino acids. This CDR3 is CSARDPRWGGNEKLFF. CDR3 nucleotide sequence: TGCAGTGCTAGAGATCCTCGGTGGGGGGGAAATGAAAAACTGTTTTTT.

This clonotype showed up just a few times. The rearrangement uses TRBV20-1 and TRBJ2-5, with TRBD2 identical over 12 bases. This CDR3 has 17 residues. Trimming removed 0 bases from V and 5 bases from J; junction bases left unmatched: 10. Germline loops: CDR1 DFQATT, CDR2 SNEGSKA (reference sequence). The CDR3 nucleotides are TGCAGTGCTAGAGATCCTCTTACTAGCGGGGGGCGGGAGACCCAGTACTTC. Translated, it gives CSARDPLTSGGRETQYF.

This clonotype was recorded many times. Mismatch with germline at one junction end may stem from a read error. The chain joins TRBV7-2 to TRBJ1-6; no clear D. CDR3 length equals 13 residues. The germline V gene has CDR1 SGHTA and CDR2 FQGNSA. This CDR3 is CASSLAGDSPLHF. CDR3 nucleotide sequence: TGCGCCAGCAGCTTGGCCGGGGATTCACCCCTCCACTTT. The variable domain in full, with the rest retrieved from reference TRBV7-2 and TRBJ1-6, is GAGVSQSPSNKVTEKGKDVELRCDPISGHTALYWYRQSLGQGLEFLIYFQGNSAPDKSGLPSDRFSAERTGGSVSTLTIQRTQQEDSAVYLCASSLAGDSPLHFGNGTRLTVT.

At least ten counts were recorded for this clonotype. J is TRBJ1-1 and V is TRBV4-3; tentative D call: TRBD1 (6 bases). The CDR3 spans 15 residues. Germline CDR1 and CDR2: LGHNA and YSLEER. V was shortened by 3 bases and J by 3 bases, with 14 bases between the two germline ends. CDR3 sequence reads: CASSQGAGGDTEAFF. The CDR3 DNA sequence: TGCGCCAGCAGCCAGGGGGCCGGAGGGGACACTGAAGCTTTCTTT.

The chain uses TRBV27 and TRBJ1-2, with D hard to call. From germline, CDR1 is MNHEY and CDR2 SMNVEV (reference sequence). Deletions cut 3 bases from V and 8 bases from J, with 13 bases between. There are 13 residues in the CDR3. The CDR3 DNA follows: TGTGCCAGCAGTTTTTCCGGGTTCCGCGGCTACACCTTC. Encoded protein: CASSFSGFRGYTF.

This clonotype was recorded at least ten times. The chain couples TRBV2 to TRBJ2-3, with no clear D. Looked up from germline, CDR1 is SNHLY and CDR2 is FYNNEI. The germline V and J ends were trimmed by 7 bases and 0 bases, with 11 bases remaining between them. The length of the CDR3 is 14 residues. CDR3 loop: CASIRQLSTDTQYF. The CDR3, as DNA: TGTGCCAGCATTAGACAACTGAGCACAGATACGCAGTATTTT.

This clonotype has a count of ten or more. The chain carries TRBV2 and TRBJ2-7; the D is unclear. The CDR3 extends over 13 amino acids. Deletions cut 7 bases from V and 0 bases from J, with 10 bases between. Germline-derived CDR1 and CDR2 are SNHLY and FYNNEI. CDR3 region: CASMQDGSYEQYV. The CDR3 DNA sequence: TGTGCCAGCATGCAGGACGGCTCCTACGAGCAGTACGTC.

CDR3 residues: CASRPTGHSNQPQHF. The CDR3 coding sequence is TGTGCCAGCAGACCGACAGGGCATAGCAATCAGCCCCAGCATTTT. The chain recombines TRBV6-5 with TRBJ1-5; the match to TRBD1 covers 7 bases. The CDR3 is 15 amino acids. V shed 6 bases, J shed 0 bases, and the junction held 5 bases outside the gene matches. Germline V CDR1 and CDR2: MNHEY, SVGAGI.

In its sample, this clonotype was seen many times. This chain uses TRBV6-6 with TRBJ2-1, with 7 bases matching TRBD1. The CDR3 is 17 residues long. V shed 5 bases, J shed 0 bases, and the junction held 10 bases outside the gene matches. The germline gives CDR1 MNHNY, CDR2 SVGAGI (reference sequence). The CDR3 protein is CASSPSRTGSSYNEQFF. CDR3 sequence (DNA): TGTGCCAGCAGTCCCTCGAGGACAGGTAGCTCCTACAATGAGCAGTTCTTC.

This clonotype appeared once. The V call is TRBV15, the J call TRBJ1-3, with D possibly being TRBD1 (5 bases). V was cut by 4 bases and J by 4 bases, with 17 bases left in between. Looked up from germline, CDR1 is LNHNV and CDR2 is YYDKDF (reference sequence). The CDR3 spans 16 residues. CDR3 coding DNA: TGTGCCACCAGCAACCCTTCATCGGGGCCGGGAAACACCATATATTTT. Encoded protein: CATSNPSSGPGNTIYF.

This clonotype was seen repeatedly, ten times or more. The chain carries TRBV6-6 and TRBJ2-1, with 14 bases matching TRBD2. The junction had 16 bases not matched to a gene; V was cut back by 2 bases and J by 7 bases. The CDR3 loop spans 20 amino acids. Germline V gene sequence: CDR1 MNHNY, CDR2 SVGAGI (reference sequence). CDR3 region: CASSYPTRLAGGSSANEQFF. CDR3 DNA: TGTGCCAGCAGTTACCCTACCAGACTAGCGGGGGGGAGCTCGGCGAATGAGCAGTTCTTC.

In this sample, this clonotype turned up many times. The CDR3 is CASSLGQSRGKGTQYF. The DNA for the CDR3 is TGTGCCAGCAGCTTAGGGCAATCTCGGGGGAAGGGTACGCAGTATTTT. The J gene is TRBJ2-3, the V gene TRBV7-2, with D possibly TRBD2 on 6 matching bases. The CDR3 sequence is 16 residues long. The V gene lost 1 base and the J gene lost 8 bases, with 19 bases spanning the gap. Germline V gives CDR1 SGHTA, CDR2 FQGNSA.

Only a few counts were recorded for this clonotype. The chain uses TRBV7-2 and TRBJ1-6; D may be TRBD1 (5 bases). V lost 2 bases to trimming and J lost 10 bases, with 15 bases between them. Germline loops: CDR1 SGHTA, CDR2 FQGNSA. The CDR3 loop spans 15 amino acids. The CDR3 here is CASSLREGRKSPLHF. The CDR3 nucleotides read TGTGCCAGCAGCTTACGTGAGGGGAGGAAATCACCCCTCCACTTT.

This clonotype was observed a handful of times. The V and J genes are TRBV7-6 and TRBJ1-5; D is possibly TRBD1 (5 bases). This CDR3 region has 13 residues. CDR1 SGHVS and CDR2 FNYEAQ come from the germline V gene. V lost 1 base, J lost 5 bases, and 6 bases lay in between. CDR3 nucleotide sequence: TGTGCCAGCAGCTTAGTACAGGATCAGCCCCAGCATTTT. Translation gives CASSLVQDQPQHF.

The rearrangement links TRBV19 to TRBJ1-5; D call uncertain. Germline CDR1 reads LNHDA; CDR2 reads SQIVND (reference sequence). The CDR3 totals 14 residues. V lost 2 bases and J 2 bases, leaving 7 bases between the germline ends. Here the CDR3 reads CASSIRGRNQPQHF. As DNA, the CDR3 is TGTGCCAGTAGTATAAGAGGGCGCAATCAGCCCCAGCATTTT.

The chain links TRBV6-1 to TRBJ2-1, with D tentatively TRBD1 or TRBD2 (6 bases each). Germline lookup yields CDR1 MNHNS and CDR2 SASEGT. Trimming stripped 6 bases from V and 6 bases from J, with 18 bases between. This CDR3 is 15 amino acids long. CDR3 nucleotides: TGTGCCAGCAGCCTTGGAGGGGGGTCAGGCAATGAGCAGTTCTTC. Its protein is CASSLGGGSGNEQFF.

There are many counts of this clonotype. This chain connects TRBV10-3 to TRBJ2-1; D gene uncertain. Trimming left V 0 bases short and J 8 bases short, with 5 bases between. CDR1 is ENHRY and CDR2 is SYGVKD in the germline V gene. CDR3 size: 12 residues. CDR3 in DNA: TGTGCCATCAGTGAGTCTCGGGATGAGCAGTTCTTC. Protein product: CAISESRDEQFF.

The CDR3 DNA sequence: TGTGCCAGCAGCCCAGCGGGGGCGCCGGCGGATACGCAGTATTTT. Protein sequence: CASSPAGAPADTQYF. The chain employs TRBV3-1 and TRBJ2-3; 8 bases are a match to TRBD2. Trimming cost V 4 bases and J 6 bases; bases outside gene matches: 9. The CDR3 has 15 amino acids. From germline, CDR1 is LGHDT and CDR2 YNNKEL (reference sequence).